The entry below gives a single T cell receptor (beta chain) sequence along with its context. Its antigen is currently not known. Base quality data are lacking; no much larger clone is found one base away. These data are taken from a study of T cells in Graves' hyperthyroidism and ophthalmopathy (dated by TCRdb to between 2019 and 2020). General notes on the study: Peripheral blood was sampled at the time of initial diagnosis, prior to any treatment. To identify TCR V-J signatures that set the groups apart, the researchers used a discovery cohort of about a hundred patients, made up of under 45 with Graves' ophthalmopathy and about 59 with stable Graves' hyperthyroidism. Prospective prediction of ophthalmopathy was tested in an independent validation cohort consisting of fewer than 20 hyperthyroidism patients and approximately 16 patients who later progressed to ophthalmopathy. The 100 or so discovery patients were randomly split 7:3 into training and test sets. In addition, the study compared T-cell repertoires in thyroid tissue and in blood from about 6 Graves' hyperthyroidism patients. After sampling, hyperthyroidism patients received methimazole starting at 30 mg daily, and ophthalmopathy patients received high-dose intravenous methylprednisolone. The paper describes TCR Vbeta CDR3 sequencing of 135 peripheral blood samples, made up of 43 ophthalmopathy patients, around 78 hyperthyroidism patients and 17 progressor patients. Results and caveats for the whole study, not just this receptor: In validation, the model predicted progression to ophthalmopathy with approximately 69% sensitivity and roughly 75% specificity, a median of around six months before onset. No statistical method was used to set the sample size in advance, and investigators knew the group allocation. A 13 V-J signature model separated ophthalmopathy from stable hyperthyroidism, with approximately 87% sensitivity and roughly 81% specificity in cross-validation and 80%/75% in testing. Most expanded thyroid clonotypes (frequency above 0.001) were also detected in blood, a finding suggesting that blood repertoires may reflect thyroid immune responses.

Amplification of TCR beta CDR3 regions was carried out from RNA transcripts. The TCR CDR3 was subjected to a first round of RT-PCR using the HTBI primer set and the Qiagen OneStep RT-PCR kit. Libraries were constructed in a second round of multiplex PCR, after which size selection and purification were performed. Paired-end sequencing of the libraries was performed with 100 bp reads on an Illumina HiSeq2000. As for the authors' bioinformatics: SOAPnuke was used to process the raw data, with reads discarded if the reads contained adapters or uncalled bases, had a mean Phred below 15, or lacked an exact constant-primer or identifier match. COPE v1.2.5 was used to merge the high-quality paired reads, and each unique nucleotide sequence was defined as a clonotype. MiTCR v1.1 was used to align clonotypes to the IMGT TRBV, TRBD and TRBJ reference segments. The analysis included only V-J combinations with a frequency above 0.0001, which together covered 98% to 99.2% of the repertoires. The TCS score was defined as F50 (clonal expansion) divided by E x V (chaos), with BLOSUM62-based TCRdist calculated between CDR3 peptides within each V-J. Welch's t-statistics and random forest reduced 514 V-J features to 10 to 15, which were used in a naive Bayes classifier (R e1071). Through fastp at Q25 and MiXCR, TCRdb rebuilt clones from the public reads, retaining in-frame beta chains. CDR3 protein sequences are deduplicated, and each keeps its most common genes and DNA. The V and J calls come from TCRdb's annotation, not from the publication. A total of fewer than 550,000 distinct CDR3 sequences appear in this sample, roughly 14% of them only once. About 14% of the sample is taken by the ten largest.

The CDR3 goes from the cysteine to the phenylalanine over 13 residues. Of the read, only the CDR3 DNA is kept; its 39 bases are in frame from base 1. Trimming takes 7 bases from V and 6 bases from J, and the germline ends sit 15 bases apart. According to the germline V gene, CDR1 reads SNHLY and CDR2 reads FYNNEI. Stable Graves' hyperthyroidism was defined as the absence of progression to ophthalmopathy over 18 months of follow-up. The hyperthyroidism patients were between 18 and 65 years old and newly diagnosed, with a disease duration of less than 2 months. The study excluded patients with uncontrolled infections, other autoimmune diseases, pregnancy or lactation. Clinical symptoms, serum thyroxine and TRAb, thyroid ultrasound, and orbital computed tomography formed the basis for the diagnoses. PBMCs were isolated from around 10 ml of fresh peripheral blood by Ficoll-Paque density gradient centrifugation. Total RNA was extracted using Trizol reagent, and RNA quality was assessed on an Agilent 2100 Bioanalyzer.

The sample taken for sequencing was blood. The rearranged segments are TRBV2 and TRBJ2-5; the D gene is possibly TRBD2, with 5 bases matching. The receptor was derived from a woman aged 18-35 years with Graves' hyperthyroidism. CDR3 region: CASIGVAQKTQYF. The base sequence is TGTGCCAGCATCGGGGTAGCACAAAAGACCCAGTACTTC. When the CDR3 is completed using the reference TRBV2 and TRBJ2-5 genes on either side, the full variable domain is EPEVTQTPSHQVTQMGQEVILRCVPISNHLYFYWYRQILGQKVEFLVSFYNNEISEKSEIFDDQFSVERPDGSNFTLKIRSTKLEDSAMYFCASIGVAQKTQYFGPGTRLLVL.